The 21 T cell receptor beta chains below all came from one sample that was sequenced in a study of shared clonotypes between healthy human individuals. Clones were sequenced by immunoSEQ multiplex PCR, and TCRdb holds only the in-frame ones, with some missing. The sample includes 1.4 million to 1.5 million clones, roughly 96% of them seen just once. Sequenced input: naive CD4+ T cells sorted from blood. The subset here: CD45RA+ positively selected. Receptors originate from a man aged 25-45 years in good health.

This sequence joins TRBV9 and TRBJ2-1, with a possible D match to TRBD2 (6 bases). Trimming left V 0 bases short and J 3 bases short, with 10 bases between. The CDR3 runs 15 residues. Germline V gene lookup returns CDR1 SGDLS and CDR2 YYNGEE. CDR3 region: CASSVGDSFYNEQFF. The DNA for the CDR3 is TGTGCCAGCAGCGTAGGGGACTCGTTCTACAATGAGCAGTTCTTC.

The chain combines TRBV25-1 with TRBJ2-7; TRBD2 matches 9 bases. The germline V gene has CDR1 MGHDK and CDR2 SYGVNS. The CDR3 is 14 residues long. After removal of 3 bases from V and 5 bases from J, the junction contained 5 bases not matched to a gene. CDR3 DNA: TGTGCCAGCAGTGAGGCGGGAGGGTGGGACGAGCAGTACTTC. It encodes CASSEAGGWDEQYF.

The chain carries TRBV7-2 and TRBJ2-7; D gene ambiguous. From germline, CDR1 is SGHTA and CDR2 FQGNSA. Between the trimmed V and J ends, which lost 2 bases and 2 bases, there was a span of 13 bases. This CDR3 contains 15 residues. CDR3 bases: TGTGCCAGCAGCTTATCTACGGTTGATCCCTACGAGCAGTACTTC. Its translation is CASSLSTVDPYEQYF.

V usage is TRBV25-1 and J usage is TRBJ1-4; D remains unclear. The V and J ends lost 1 base and 0 bases respectively, with 9 bases between them. CDR1 MGHDK and CDR2 SYGVNS come from the germline V gene. This CDR3 has 16 amino acids. The CDR3 DNA is TGTGCCAGCAGTGAATTTCGCGGATCAACTAATGAAAAACTGTTTTTT. As protein: CASSEFRGSTNEKLFF. Full variable domain (outside the CDR3, taken from reference TRBV25-1 and TRBJ1-4): EADIYQTPRYLVIGTGKKITLECSQTMGHDKMYWYQQDPGMELHLIHYSYGVNSTEKGDLSSESTVSRIRTEHFPLTLESARPSHTSQYLCASSEFRGSTNEKLFFGSGTQLSVL.

The chain uses TRBV4-3 and TRBJ2-2; tentatively, D is TRBD1 (6 bases). Germline CDR1 and CDR2: LGHNA and YSLEER. The V end lost 10 bases, the J end lost 7 bases, and 25 bases lay between the germline ends. There are 16 residues in the CDR3. The DNA of the CDR3 is TGCGCCACCCAAGGGGGTCCAGGGTTCCCCCACGGGGAGCTGTTTTTT. Its protein product is CATQGGPGFPHGELFF.

V and J are TRBV4-3 and TRBJ1-2; D is uncertain. Germline V lookup: CDR1 LGHNA, CDR2 YSLEER. V was cut by 0 bases and J by 8 bases, with 13 bases left in between. The CDR3 spans 14 residues. The chain's CDR3 is CASSQDGIIGGYTF. CDR3 nucleotides: TGCGCCAGCAGCCAAGATGGGATAATTGGGGGCTACACCTTC.

V is TRBV6-1 and J is TRBJ1-2; 9 bases align to TRBD1. The CDR3 runs to 14 residues. Losses at the gene ends were 2 bases for V and 6 bases for J; bases not matched to a gene: 4. In germline, CDR1 is MNHNS, CDR2 SASEGT. The chain's CDR3 is CASSERDRADGYTF. The CDR3 bases are TGTGCCAGCAGTGAAAGGGACAGGGCCGATGGCTACACCTTC.

This sequence joins TRBV6-1 and TRBJ1-2; D is unresolved. Germline V gene sequence: CDR1 MNHNS, CDR2 SASEGT. The CDR3 extends over 13 amino acids. Trimming removed 2 bases at V and 6 bases at J, with 10 bases between. Written as DNA, the CDR3 is TGTGCCAGCAGTGAATCGGGCAGAAATGGCTACACCTTC. Translation gives CASSESGRNGYTF.

The V gene is TRBV10-3, the J gene TRBJ2-6, with D tentatively TRBD2 (7 bases). The V end was cut by 4 bases, the J end by 2 bases, with 18 bases between. Germline V gene lookup returns CDR1 ENHRY and CDR2 SYGVKD. This CDR3 contains 18 residues. The DNA of the CDR3 is TGTGCCATCAGTGCGAACGGAGGGGGGGCCACTGGGGCCAACGTCCTGACTTTC. Translating gives CAISANGGGATGANVLTF.

This sequence joins TRBV5-1 and TRBJ2-7; 9 nucleotides agree with TRBD2. V lost 2 bases and J lost 6; bases outside the gene matches: 9. The CDR3 totals 15 residues. Germline lookup yields CDR1 SGHRS and CDR2 YFSETQ. CDR3 protein: CASSLGGRGTPEQYF. CDR3 nucleotides: TGCGCCAGCAGCTTAGGCGGGAGGGGTACCCCCGAGCAGTACTTC.

The genes are TRBV28 and TRBJ2-7, with TRBD2 matching over 7 bases. The trim removed 3 bases at V and 5 bases at J, leaving 7 bases unmatched. CDR3 length: 14 residues. CDR1 is MDHEN and CDR2 is SYDVKM in the germline V gene. The CDR3 DNA reads as TGTGCCAGCAGTTTGATGCGGGAGAGGAACGAGCAGTACTTC. Encoded protein: CASSLMRERNEQYF.

The gene calls are TRBV5-5 and TRBJ1-2, with D possibly matching TRBD1 (5 bases). Looked up from germline, CDR1 is SGHKS and CDR2 is YYEKEE (reference sequence). The CDR3 is made up of 14 amino acids. The germline V and J ends were trimmed by 0 bases and 5 bases, with 11 bases remaining between them. For the CDR3, the DNA is TGTGCCAGCAGCTTGGATAGGGGAGCTTATGGCTACACCTTC. Amino acid sequence: CASSLDRGAYGYTF.

V usage is TRBV18 and J usage is TRBJ2-1; 10 positions agree with TRBD2. Per germline, CDR1 KGHSH and CDR2 LQKENI. V trimming: 4 bases; J trimming: 3 bases; junction bases outside the gene matches: 6. The CDR3 totals 16 residues. The CDR3 region has the DNA TGTGCCAGCTCACAACTTAGCGGGAGGATCTACAATGAGCAGTTCTTC. Its protein is CASSQLSGRIYNEQFF. Filled out from reference TRBV18 and TRBJ2-1, the complete variable domain reads NAGVMQNPRHLVRRRGQEARLRCSPMKGHSHVYWYRQLPEEGLKFMVYLQKENIIDESGMPKERFSAEFPKEGPSILRIQQVVRGDSAAYFCASSQLSGRIYNEQFFGPGTRLTVL.

The V call is TRBV19, the J call TRBJ1-2; no firm D call. Looked up from germline, CDR1 is LNHDA and CDR2 is SQIVND (reference sequence). The CDR3 totals 13 residues. The V end was cut by 5 bases, the J end by 4 bases, with 11 bases between. The CDR3: CASSDWESYGYTF. The CDR3 DNA follows: TGTGCCAGTAGTGATTGGGAGTCCTATGGCTACACCTTC.

The chain couples TRBV5-5 to TRBJ2-7; 8 bases align to TRBD1. The CDR3 covers 15 residues. Germline V CDR1 and CDR2: SGHKS, YYEKEE (reference sequence). Trimming cost V 4 bases and J 3 bases; bases outside gene matches: 9. CDR3 loop: CASSTLTGASYEQYF. In nucleotides, the CDR3 is TGTGCCAGCAGCACCTTGACAGGGGCTAGCTACGAGCAGTACTTC. Using reference TRBV5-5 and TRBJ2-7 for the parts outside the CDR3, the full variable domain is DAGVTQSPTHLIKTRGQQVTLRCSPISGHKSVSWYQQVLGQGPQFIFQYYEKEERGRGNFPDRFSARQFPNYSSELNVNALLLGDSALYLCASSTLTGASYEQYFGPGTRLTVT.

V and J are TRBV1 and TRBJ2-3. TRBV1 is an annotated pseudogene. CDR3 length: 18 amino acids. CDR3: CTSSQHPPDPWGGHTQYF. CDR3 sequence (DNA): TGCACCAGCAGCCAACACCCCCCCGATCCATGGGGCGGGCATACGCAGTATTTT.

The J gene is TRBJ2-3, the V gene TRBV7-2, with 10 positions matching TRBD2. CDR3 length: 19 residues. Losses at the gene ends were 5 bases for V and 0 bases for J; bases not matched to a gene: 14. Germline V gene data show CDR1 as SGHTA and CDR2 as FQGNSA. The CDR3 sequence: CASSPLGWGLARSTDTQYF. CDR3 coding DNA: TGTGCCAGCAGCCCCCTAGGATGGGGACTAGCGAGAAGCACAGATACGCAGTATTTT.

The chain uses TRBV5-6 and TRBJ2-2; D might be TRBD2 (5 bases). The CDR3 is 14 amino acids. The germline V gene encodes CDR1 SGHDT and CDR2 YYEEEE. Deletions cut 0 bases from V and 4 bases from J, with 7 bases between. The DNA of the CDR3 is TGTGCCAGCAGCTTGGTCGGGGTCACCGGGGAGCTGTTTTTT. This sequence encodes CASSLVGVTGELFF.

The chain has TRBV6-6 and TRBJ2-5, with D unclear. The CDR3 length is 15 residues. V was clipped by 4 bases and J by 7 bases, with 19 bases between them. CDR1 MNHNY and CDR2 SVGAGI come from the germline V gene (reference sequence). CDR3 sequence reads: CASSWPRRAPGTQYF. CDR3 nucleotides: TGTGCCAGCAGTTGGCCGCGAAGAGCCCCAGGGACCCAGTACTTC.

V is TRBV7-9 and J is TRBJ2-2; TRBD1 is a possible D gene (5 bases). With 2 bases removed from V and 1 base from J, the gap between germline ends came to 8 bases. Germline V CDR1 and CDR2: SEHNR, FQNEAQ (reference sequence). The length of the CDR3 is 15 residues. The CDR3 region is CASSLSDRNTGELFF. As DNA, the CDR3 is TGTGCCAGCAGCTTAAGTGACAGGAACACCGGGGAGCTGTTTTTT. The variable domain in full, with the rest retrieved from reference TRBV7-9 and TRBJ2-2, is DTGVSQNPRHKITKRGQNVTFRCDPISEHNRLYWYRQTLGQGPEFLTYFQNEAQLEKSRLLSDRFSAERPKGSFSTLEIQRTEQGDSAMYLCASSLSDRNTGELFFGEGSRLTVL.

This chain connects TRBV30 to TRBJ2-5, with D uncertain. Trimming left V 0 bases short and J 0 bases short, with 5 bases between. The germline gives CDR1 GTSNPN, CDR2 SVGIG (reference sequence). The CDR3 spans 13 residues. The CDR3 protein is CAWSVTNQETQYF. The CDR3 coding sequence is TGTGCCTGGAGTGTAACAAACCAAGAGACCCAGTACTTC.